The clone carrying this TCR beta chain was seen a few times. What it binds is unknown. This sample is part of a study of CD8 T cells in ankylosing spondylitis. Each CDR3 protein gets one entry after TCRdb re-called the 5' RACE reads with MiXCR. The table includes 750,000 to 850,000 distinct CDR3 sequences, about 11% detected once. General study findings and limits: Clones that were linked to disease were CD8+ and were relatively rare in peripheral blood. The study looked at matched synovial fluid samples from ankylosing spondylitis patients. Disease-linked clones were reported to be significantly enriched there. For ankylosing spondylitis blood, a TCR beta motif of eight or nine highly homologous variants appeared characteristic.

The sample was blood, either unsorted or a sorted T cell fraction (not recorded which). The clonotype originates from a male donor with ankylosing spondylitis.

The CDR3 loop reads CASSGFGPRMGYTF. The CDR3 bases are TGTGCCAGCAGTGGATTCGGGCCTCGAATGGGCTACACCTTC. The chain combines TRBV25-1 with TRBJ1-2; D is undetermined. Germline V lookup: CDR1 MGHDK, CDR2 SYGVNS. Trimming shortened V by 4 bases and J by 8 bases, and 17 bases separated the two germline ends. This CDR3 comprises 14 residues.